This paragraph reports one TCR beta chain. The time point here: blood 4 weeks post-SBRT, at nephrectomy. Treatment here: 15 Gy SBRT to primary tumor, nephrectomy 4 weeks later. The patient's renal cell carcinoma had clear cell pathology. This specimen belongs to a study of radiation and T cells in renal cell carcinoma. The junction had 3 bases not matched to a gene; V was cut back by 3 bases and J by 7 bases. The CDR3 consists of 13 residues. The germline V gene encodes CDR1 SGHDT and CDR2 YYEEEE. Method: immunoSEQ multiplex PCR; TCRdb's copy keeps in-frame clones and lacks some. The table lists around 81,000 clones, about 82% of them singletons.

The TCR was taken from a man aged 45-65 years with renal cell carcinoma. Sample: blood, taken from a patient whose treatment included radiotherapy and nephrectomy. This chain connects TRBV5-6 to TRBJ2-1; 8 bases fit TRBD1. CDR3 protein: CASSWTGLNEQFF. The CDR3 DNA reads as TGTGCCAGCAGCTGGACAGGGTTGAATGAGCAGTTCTTC. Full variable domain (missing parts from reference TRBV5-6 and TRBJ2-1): DAGVTQSPTHLIKTRGQQVTLRCSPKSGHDTVSWYQQALGQGPQFIFQYYEEEERQRGNFPDRFSGHQFPNYSSELNVNALLLGDSALYLCASSWTGLNEQFFGPGTRLTVL.